This T cell receptor beta chain was identified during a study of STAT5B mutations in CD4+ large granular lymphocyte leukemia. Study-wide points: Patient CD4-sorted repertoires stayed more clonal than healthy ones after leukemic-clone removal. TRBV06-family usage was enriched in top patient clones (8/27) versus controls (2/35). No patients shared main leukemic clonotypes, though about 25% appeared at low frequency elsewhere.

Regarding this clone: Its matching antigen is unknown.

CDR3 size: 19 residues. CDR1 is SGHVS and CDR2 is FQNEAQ in the germline V gene. With 5 bases removed from V and 0 bases from J, the gap between germline ends came to 22 bases. The assay was immunoSEQ multiplex PCR, and TCRdb's table has in-frame clones only and misses some. The top ten hold 2% to 3% of the sample, which has fewer than 40,000 clones, around three quarters seen once. The chain couples TRBV7-8 to TRBJ1-4, with D perhaps TRBD1 (5 bases). The TCR sequence derives from a human donor in good health. The sequenced sample consisted of CD4+ T cells from blood buffy coats. The CDR3 DNA reads as TGTGCCAGCAGCAGCCGGGCTACGGGGGGGACCGCAACTAATGAAAAACTGTTTTTT. Its protein product is CASSSRATGGTATNEKLFF.